This passage covers 22 T cell receptor beta chains from one sample sequenced in a study of cytomegalovirus exposure and HLA in healthy donors. The PCR had 60 Vbeta and 13 Jbeta primers. Sequencing used immunoSEQ multiplex PCR; TCRdb keeps in-frame clones, though not all of them. The sample contains about 160,000 clones, roughly 80% of which appear only once. Input material: PBMCs. The source of these receptors is a girl aged 2 to 9 in good health and CMV-seropositive.

This chain links TRBV7-9 with TRBJ2-5; maybe TRBD2 (5 bases). The CDR3 has 13 amino acids. Trimming removed 3 bases from V and 2 bases from J, with 7 bases in between. The germline V gene has CDR1 SEHNR and CDR2 FQNEAQ (reference sequence). The CDR3 nucleotides read TGTGCCAGCAGCTTGAGGGTACAAGAGACCCAGTACTTC. This translates into CASSLRVQETQYF.

This clone appeared a single time. The chain links TRBV5-1 to TRBJ2-2, with 11 bases identical to TRBD2. The CDR3 has 17 residues. CDR1 is SGHRS and CDR2 is YFSETQ in the germline V gene. V dropped 0 bases and J dropped 5; count of bases not matched to a gene: 6. CDR3 amino acids: CASSLDTSGSRTGELFF. DNA for the CDR3: TGCGCCAGCAGCTTGGATACTAGCGGGAGTAGGACCGGGGAGCTGTTTTTT. The variable domain in full, completed from reference TRBV5-1 and TRBJ2-2, reads KAGVTQTPRYLIKTRGQQVTLSCSPISGHRSVSWYQQTPGQGLQFLFEYFSETQRNKGNFPGRFSGRQFSNSRSEMNVSTLELGDSALYLCASSLDTSGSRTGELFFGEGSRLTVL.

The chain is built from TRBV19 and TRBJ2-1; tentative D call: TRBD2 (5 bases). The CDR3 sequence is 15 residues long. V was shortened by 4 bases and J by 8 bases, with 18 bases between the two germline ends. The germline CDR1 and CDR2 sequences are LNHDA and SQIVND (reference sequence). The CDR3 here is CASSREKVGFDEQFF. The CDR3 DNA sequence: TGTGCCAGTAGTAGGGAGAAGGTGGGCTTCGATGAGCAGTTCTTC.

The chain uses TRBV6-1 and TRBJ2-3, with D perhaps TRBD2 (6 bases). Deletions cut 6 bases from V and 0 bases from J, with 13 bases between. This CDR3 has 15 amino acids. Germline V lookup: CDR1 MNHNS, CDR2 SASEGT. CDR3 amino acids: CASSTGLTSTDTQYF. Written as DNA, the CDR3 is TGTGCCAGCAGCACGGGACTGACTAGCACAGATACGCAGTATTTT.

The chain has TRBV5-1 and TRBJ2-2, with D possibly matching TRBD1 (6 bases). V lost 0 bases and J 6 bases, leaving 9 bases between the germline ends. The CDR3 has 14 amino acids. Germline values: CDR1 SGHRS, CDR2 YFSETQ. The CDR3 region is CASSLVQGAGELFF. CDR3 nucleotides: TGCGCCAGCAGCTTGGTACAGGGCGCCGGGGAGCTGTTTTTT.

This clone was counted once. V is TRBV29-1 and J is TRBJ1-1, with 8 bases fitting TRBD1. CDR3 length: 12 amino acids. V lost 5 bases, J lost 5 bases, and 4 bases stayed unmatched. Germline V lookup: CDR1 SQVTM, CDR2 ANQGSEA. This CDR3 reads CSVPTGGTEAFF. CDR3 DNA: TGCAGCGTTCCTACAGGGGGTACTGAAGCTTTCTTT.

This clone showed up just once. The chain uses TRBV28 and TRBJ2-7; 7 bases are a match to TRBD2. J gave up 4 bases and V 2 bases, and 8 bases lay outside the gene matches. The germline V gene encodes CDR1 MDHEN and CDR2 SYDVKM. The CDR3 has 15 residues. The CDR3: CASSLKSAGRYEQYF. The CDR3 bases are TGTGCCAGCAGTTTAAAATCAGCGGGACGGTACGAGCAGTACTTC.

The chain uses TRBV5-6 and TRBJ2-7; D is uncertain. The CDR3 contains 14 residues. Germline V lookup: CDR1 SGHDT, CDR2 YYEEEE. V gave up 0 bases and J gave up 4 bases, with 11 bases separating them. CDR3 sequence reads: CASSLGASLYEQYF. In nucleotides, the CDR3 is TGTGCCAGCAGCTTGGGCGCTAGTCTTTACGAGCAGTACTTC.

V usage is TRBV5-6 and J usage is TRBJ1-2, with a weak D call TRBD1 (6 bases). Germline CDR1 SGHDT, CDR2 YYEEEE. Trimming left V 5 bases short and J 2 bases short, with 10 bases between. The CDR3 sequence is 13 residues long. This CDR3 is CASRGGGNYGYTF. The CDR3 DNA reads TGTGCCAGCAGGGGAGGGGGAAACTATGGCTACACCTTC.

This clone was seen once. The chain uses TRBV11-2 and TRBJ1-1; D ambiguous. The CDR3 runs 12 residues. Germline CDR1 and CDR2: SGHAT and FQNNGV. V was clipped by 8 bases and J by 6 bases, with 13 bases between them. The chain's CDR3 is CASGQVASEAFF. The CDR3 DNA sequence: TGTGCCAGCGGCCAGGTGGCGTCTGAAGCTTTCTTT.

CDR3 protein: CASRARGHSNQPQHF. CDR3 bases: TGTGCCAGCAGAGCGCGCGGCCATAGCAATCAGCCCCAGCATTTT. The chain carries TRBV5-8 and TRBJ1-5; D unresolved. The germline V gene encodes CDR1 SGHTS and CDR2 YDEGEE. The CDR3 extends over 15 amino acids. With 5 bases removed from V and 0 bases from J, the gap between germline ends came to 12 bases.

The rearrangement uses TRBV18 and TRBJ2-3, with D unclear. Trimming pared 6 bases from V and 1 base from J, leaving 8 bases between. Per the germline V gene, CDR1 is KGHSH and CDR2 is LQKENI. CDR3 size: 13 residues. This CDR3 is CASSNGRTDTQYF. The CDR3 nucleotides are TGTGCCAGCTCGAACGGTCGCACAGATACGCAGTATTTT.

The CDR3 is CAWILFSGNTIYF. The CDR3 DNA reads TGTGCCTGGATCCTTTTCTCTGGAAACACCATATATTTT. J is TRBJ1-3 and V is TRBV30; D is ambiguous. Trimming cost V 4 bases and J 0 bases, with 7 bases left between them. There are 13 residues in the CDR3. Germline V gene sequence: CDR1 GTSNPN, CDR2 SVGIG (reference sequence).

The V call is TRBV5-1, the J call TRBJ2-1; TRBD2 agrees at 12 bases. The CDR3 consists of 17 residues. V lost 5 bases, J lost 8 bases, and 14 bases stayed unmatched. Germline lookup yields CDR1 SGHRS and CDR2 YFSETQ. Here the CDR3 DNA reads TGCGCCAGCAGACTCAACCCCCGGACTAGCGGGAATGATGAGCAGTTCTTC. Protein: CASRLNPRTSGNDEQFF.

This clone was counted between two and nine times. The chain recombines TRBV6-5 with TRBJ1-2; TRBD1 matches at 7 bases. CDR1 is MNHEY, CDR2 SVGAGI, per germline. The CDR3 contains 15 residues. V shed 2 bases, J shed 3 bases, and the junction held 6 bases outside the gene matches. Written as DNA, the CDR3 is TGTGCCAGCAGTTACGGGCGGCAGGGGGACTATGGCTACACCTTC. Translation: CASSYGRQGDYGYTF.

The chain carries TRBV28 and TRBJ2-3, with TRBD1 matching over 10 bases. The V and J ends lost 7 bases and 4 bases, in that order; junction bases with no gene match: 8. The CDR3 is 15 residues long. Germline values: CDR1 MDHEN, CDR2 SYDVKM. CDR3 loop: CASTEDRGVSDTQYF. The CDR3 bases are TGTGCCAGCACCGAGGACAGGGGGGTTTCAGATACGCAGTATTTT.

This chain connects TRBV5-6 to TRBJ2-7, with 7 bases lining up with TRBD2. The germline gives CDR1 SGHDT, CDR2 YYEEEE. J was trimmed by 1 base and V by 0 bases; bases with no gene match: 4. CDR3 size: 15 residues. CDR3 DNA sequence: TGTGCCAGCAGCTTGGGGGCTAGCGGATCCTACGAGCAGTACTTC. Its protein is CASSLGASGSYEQYF.

The chain is built from TRBV30 and TRBJ2-7, with 9 nucleotides matching TRBD1. The V gene end was trimmed by 0 bases and the J gene end by 3 bases; junction bases not matched to a gene: 9. In germline, CDR1 is GTSNPN, CDR2 SVGIG (reference sequence). There are 16 residues in the CDR3. CDR3: CAWSVSGWDRDYEQYF. CDR3 DNA sequence: TGTGCCTGGAGTGTATCTGGTTGGGACAGGGACTACGAGCAGTACTTC.

The V and J genes are TRBV5-4 and TRBJ2-7; TRBD2 agrees at 14 bases. J was trimmed by 2 bases and V by 10 bases; bases with no gene match: 2. The germline V gene encodes CDR1 SGHNT and CDR2 YYREEE (reference sequence). The length of the CDR3 is 13 residues. The CDR3 region is CAGGLAGAYEQYF. CDR3 in DNA: TGTGCCGGGGGACTAGCGGGAGCCTACGAGCAGTACTTC. The full variable domain, completed using reference TRBV5-4 and TRBJ2-7, is ETGVTQSPTHLIKTRGQQVTLRCSSQSGHNTVSWYQQALGQGPQFIFQYYREEENGRGNFPPRFSGLQFPNYSSELNVNALELDDSALYLCAGGLAGAYEQYFGPGTRLTVT.

This chain joins TRBV25-1 and TRBJ2-6; D is perhaps TRBD2 (6 bases). This CDR3 is 18 amino acids long. V was cut by 6 bases and J by 1 base, with 19 bases left in between. Germline CDR1 reads MGHDK; CDR2 reads SYGVNS. CDR3 nucleotides: TGTGCCAGCAGGCCCATGGGAGGCGCTTCATCTGGGGCCAACGTCCTGACTTTC. The encoded protein is CASRPMGGASSGANVLTF.

This clone was observed a handful of times. The rearrangement links TRBV6-4 to TRBJ2-1, with D possibly being TRBD2 (5 bases). Germline-derived CDR1 and CDR2 are MRHNA and SNTAGT. There are 16 residues in the CDR3. Trimming stripped 0 bases from V and 3 bases from J, with 12 bases between. Here the CDR3 DNA reads TGTGCCAGCAGTGACTCGAGCCTAGCTGACTACAATGAGCAGTTCTTC. Protein: CASSDSSLADYNEQFF.

The chain employs TRBV19 and TRBJ1-1; the D gene is possibly TRBD1 (5 bases). The CDR3 length is 15 residues. V was cut by 4 bases and J by 11 bases, with 23 bases left in between. The V gene's germline CDR1 is LNHDA and CDR2 SQIVND (reference sequence). The CDR3 bases are TGTGCCAGTAGTACCCACAGGTCCAGGCTCCAGGCGGCTTTCTTT. The encoded protein is CASSTHRSRLQAAFF.